This TCR beta chain appears in the sequencing data of a study of shared clonotypes between healthy human individuals. DNA at about 210 ng, tens of thousands of T cell genomes, went into sorted-subset replicate PCRs. TCRdb's copy holds only in-frame clones and misses some; the assay was immunoSEQ multiplex PCR. The sample has 2.3 million or so clones, approximately 93% seen once; the top ten hold 0.35% to 0.5%. CD45RA+ naive and CD45RA-negative memory subsets were separated from CD4+ cells. The V end was cut by 0 bases, the J end by 0 bases, with 12 bases between. This CDR3 is 17 amino acids long. Germline V gene sequence: CDR1 LNHNV, CDR2 YYDKDF (reference sequence).

The sample was naive CD4+ T cells from PBMCs. Described subset: CD45RA+ positively selected. This clonotype was obtained from a man younger than 30 in good health. Some clones in this sample may be carry-over from other donors' samples. The chain employs TRBV15 and TRBJ2-4; D is uncertain. For the CDR3, the DNA is TGTGCCACCAGCAGAGATCTCCCCGGCCTAGCCAAAAACATTCAGTACTTC. It yields the protein CATSRDLPGLAKNIQYF.